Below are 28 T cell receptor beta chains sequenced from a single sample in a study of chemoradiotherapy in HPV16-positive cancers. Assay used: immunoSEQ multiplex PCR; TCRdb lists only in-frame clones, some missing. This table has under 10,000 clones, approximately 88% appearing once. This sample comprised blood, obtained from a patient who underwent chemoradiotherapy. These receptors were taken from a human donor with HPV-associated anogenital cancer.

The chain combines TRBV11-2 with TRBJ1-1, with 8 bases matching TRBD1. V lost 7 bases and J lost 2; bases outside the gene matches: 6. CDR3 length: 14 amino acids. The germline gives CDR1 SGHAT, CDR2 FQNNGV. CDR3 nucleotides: TGTGCCAGCACGCCGGGACAGGCTAACACTGAAGCTTTCTTT. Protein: CASTPGQANTEAFF. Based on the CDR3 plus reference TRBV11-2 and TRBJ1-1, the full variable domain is EAGVAQSPRYKIIEKRQSVAFWCNPISGHATLYWYQQILGQGPKLLIQFQNNGVVDDSQLPKDRFSAERLKGVDSTLKIQPAKLEDSAVYLCASTPGQANTEAFFGQGTRLTVV.

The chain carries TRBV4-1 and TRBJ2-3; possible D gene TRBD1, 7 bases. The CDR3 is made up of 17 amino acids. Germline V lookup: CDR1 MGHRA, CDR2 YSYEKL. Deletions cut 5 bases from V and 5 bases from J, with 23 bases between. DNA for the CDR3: TGCGCCAGCAGCAAGGGGGCGCGGGGACCCGGGGTAGATACGCAGTATTTT. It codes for CASSKGARGPGVDTQYF.

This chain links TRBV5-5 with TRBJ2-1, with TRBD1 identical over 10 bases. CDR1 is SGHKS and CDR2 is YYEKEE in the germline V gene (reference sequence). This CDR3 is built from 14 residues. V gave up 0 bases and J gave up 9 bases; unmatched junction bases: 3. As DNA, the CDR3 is TGTGCCAGCAGCTTGGGGACAGGGGGTCTTGAGCAGTTCTTC. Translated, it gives CASSLGTGGLEQFF.

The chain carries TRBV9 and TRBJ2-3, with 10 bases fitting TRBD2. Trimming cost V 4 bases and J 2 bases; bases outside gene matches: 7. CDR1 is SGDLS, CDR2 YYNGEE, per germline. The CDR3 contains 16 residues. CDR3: CASSRPTSGYTDTQYF. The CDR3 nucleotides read TGTGCCAGCAGCCGCCCGACTAGCGGGTACACAGATACGCAGTATTTT.

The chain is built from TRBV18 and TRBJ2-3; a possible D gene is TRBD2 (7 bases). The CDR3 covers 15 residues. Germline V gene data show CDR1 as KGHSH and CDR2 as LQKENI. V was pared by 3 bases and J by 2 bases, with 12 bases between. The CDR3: CASSPRGGSTDTQYF. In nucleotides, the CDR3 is TGTGCCAGCTCACCCAGGGGAGGGTCCACAGATACGCAGTATTTT.

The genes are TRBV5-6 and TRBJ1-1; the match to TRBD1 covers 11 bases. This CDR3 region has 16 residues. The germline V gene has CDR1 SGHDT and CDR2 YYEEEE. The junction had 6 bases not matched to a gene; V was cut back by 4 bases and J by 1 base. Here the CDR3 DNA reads TGTGCCAGCAGCGCCGGGACAGGGGGGAGGAACACTGAAGCTTTCTTT. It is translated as CASSAGTGGRNTEAFF. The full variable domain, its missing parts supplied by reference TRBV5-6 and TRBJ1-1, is DAGVTQSPTHLIKTRGQQVTLRCSPKSGHDTVSWYQQALGQGPQFIFQYYEEEERQRGNFPDRFSGHQFPNYSSELNVNALLLGDSALYLCASSAGTGGRNTEAFFGQGTRLTVV.

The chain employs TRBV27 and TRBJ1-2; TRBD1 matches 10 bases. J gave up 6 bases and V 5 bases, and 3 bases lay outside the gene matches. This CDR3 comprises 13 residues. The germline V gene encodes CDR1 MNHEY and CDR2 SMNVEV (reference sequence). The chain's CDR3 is CASSPTGGDGYTF. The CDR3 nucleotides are TGTGCCAGCAGTCCGACAGGGGGCGATGGCTACACCTTC.

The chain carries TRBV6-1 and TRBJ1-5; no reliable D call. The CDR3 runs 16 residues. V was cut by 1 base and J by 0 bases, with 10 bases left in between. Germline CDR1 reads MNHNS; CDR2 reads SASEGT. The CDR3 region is CASSEDRLFSNQPQHF. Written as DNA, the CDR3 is TGTGCCAGCAGTGAAGATAGACTGTTTAGCAATCAGCCCCAGCATTTT.

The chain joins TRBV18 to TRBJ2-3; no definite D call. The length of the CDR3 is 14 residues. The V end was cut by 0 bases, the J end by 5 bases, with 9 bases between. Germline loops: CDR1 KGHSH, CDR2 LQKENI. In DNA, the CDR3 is TGTGCCAGCTCACCACCAAACGAACTAGATACGCAGTATTTT. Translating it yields CASSPPNELDTQYF.

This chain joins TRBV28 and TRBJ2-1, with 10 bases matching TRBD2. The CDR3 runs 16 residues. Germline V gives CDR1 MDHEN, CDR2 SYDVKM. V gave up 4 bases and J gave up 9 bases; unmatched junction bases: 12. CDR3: CASSSWGLAGESEQFF. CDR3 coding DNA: TGTGCCAGCAGTTCGTGGGGCCTAGCGGGAGAGAGTGAGCAGTTCTTC.

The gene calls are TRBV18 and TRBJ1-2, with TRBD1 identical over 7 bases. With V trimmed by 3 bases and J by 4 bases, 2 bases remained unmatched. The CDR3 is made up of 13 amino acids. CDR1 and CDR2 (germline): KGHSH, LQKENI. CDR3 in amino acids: CASSPSGGYGYTF. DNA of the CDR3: TGTGCCAGCTCACCCTCAGGGGGCTATGGCTACACCTTC.

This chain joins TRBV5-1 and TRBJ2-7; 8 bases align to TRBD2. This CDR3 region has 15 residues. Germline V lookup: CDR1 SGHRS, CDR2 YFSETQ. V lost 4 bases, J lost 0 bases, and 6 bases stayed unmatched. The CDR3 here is CASSPTSGSSYEQYF. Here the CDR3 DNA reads TGCGCCAGCAGCCCCACGAGCGGGAGCTCCTACGAGCAGTACTTC.

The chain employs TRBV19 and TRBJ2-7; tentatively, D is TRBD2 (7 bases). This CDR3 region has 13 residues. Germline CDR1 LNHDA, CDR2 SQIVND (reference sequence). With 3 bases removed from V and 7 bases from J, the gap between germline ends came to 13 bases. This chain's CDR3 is CASSIRGASEQYF. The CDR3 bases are TGTGCCAGTAGTATCCGGGGGGCTAGTGAGCAGTACTTC.

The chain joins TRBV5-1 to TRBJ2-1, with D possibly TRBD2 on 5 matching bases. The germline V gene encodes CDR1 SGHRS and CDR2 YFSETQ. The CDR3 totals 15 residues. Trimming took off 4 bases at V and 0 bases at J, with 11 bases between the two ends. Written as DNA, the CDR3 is TGCGCCAGCAGCGGCACGGGGAGCTCCTACAATGAGCAGTTCTTC. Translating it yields CASSGTGSSYNEQFF.

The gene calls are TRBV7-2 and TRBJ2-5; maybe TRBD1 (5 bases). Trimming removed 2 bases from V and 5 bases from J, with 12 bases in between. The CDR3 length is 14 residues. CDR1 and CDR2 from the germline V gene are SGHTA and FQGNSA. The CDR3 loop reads CASSLTSGFETQYF. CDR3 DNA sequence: TGTGCCAGCAGCTTAACGTCAGGGTTCGAGACCCAGTACTTC.

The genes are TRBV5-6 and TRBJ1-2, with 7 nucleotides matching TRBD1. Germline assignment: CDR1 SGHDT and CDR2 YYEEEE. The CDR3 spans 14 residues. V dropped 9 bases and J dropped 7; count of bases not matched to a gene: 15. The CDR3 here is CATALTGKTAGYTF. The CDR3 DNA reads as TGTGCCACCGCGCTGACAGGGAAGACGGCTGGCTACACCTTC.

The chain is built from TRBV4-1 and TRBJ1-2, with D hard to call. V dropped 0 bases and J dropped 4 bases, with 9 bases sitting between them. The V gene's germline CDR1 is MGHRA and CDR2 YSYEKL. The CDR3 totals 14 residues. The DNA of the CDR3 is TGCGCCAGCAGCCAAGACCCCCTACGCTATGGCTACACCTTC. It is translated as CASSQDPLRYGYTF.

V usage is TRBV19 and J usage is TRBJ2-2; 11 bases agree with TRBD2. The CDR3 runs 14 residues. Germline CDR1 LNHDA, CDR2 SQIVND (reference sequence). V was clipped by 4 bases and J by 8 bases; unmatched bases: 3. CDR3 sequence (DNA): TGTGCCAGTAGTAGAGGGACTAGCGGAGGGGAGCTGTTTTTT. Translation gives CASSRGTSGGELFF.

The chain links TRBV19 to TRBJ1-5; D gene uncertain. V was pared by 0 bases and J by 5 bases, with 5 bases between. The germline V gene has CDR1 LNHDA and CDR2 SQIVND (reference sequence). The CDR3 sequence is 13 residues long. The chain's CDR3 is CASSIESHQPQHF. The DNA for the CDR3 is TGTGCCAGTAGTATAGAAAGCCATCAGCCCCAGCATTTT.

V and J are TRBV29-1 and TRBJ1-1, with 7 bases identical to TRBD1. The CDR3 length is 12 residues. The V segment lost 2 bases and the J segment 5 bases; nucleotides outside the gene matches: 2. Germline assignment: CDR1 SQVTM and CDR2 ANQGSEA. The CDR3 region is CSVEQGVTEAFF. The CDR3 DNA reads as TGCAGCGTTGAACAGGGGGTGACTGAAGCTTTCTTT.

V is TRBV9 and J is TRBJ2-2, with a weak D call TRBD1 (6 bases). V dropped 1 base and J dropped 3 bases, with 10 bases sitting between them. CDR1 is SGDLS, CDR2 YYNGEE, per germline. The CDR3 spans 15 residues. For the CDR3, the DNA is TGTGCCAGCAGCGTATTCCCAGGGGACACCGGGGAGCTGTTTTTT. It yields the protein CASSVFPGDTGELFF.

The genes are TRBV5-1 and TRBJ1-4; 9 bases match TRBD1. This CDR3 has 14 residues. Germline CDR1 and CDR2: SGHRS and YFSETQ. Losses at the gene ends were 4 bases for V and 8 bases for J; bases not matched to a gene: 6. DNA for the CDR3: TGCGCCAGCAGCGGGGGACAGGGAAAAGAAAAACTGTTTTTT. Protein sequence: CASSGGQGKEKLFF.

For the CDR3, the DNA is TGCAGCGCCAGACTAGCGGGAGACAAAAACATTCAGTACTTC. It specifies CSARLAGDKNIQYF. The chain recombines TRBV29-1 with TRBJ2-4; the match to TRBD2 covers 12 bases. The CDR3 loop spans 14 amino acids. With V trimmed by 7 bases and J by 3 bases, 4 bases remained unmatched. Germline CDR1 is SQVTM and CDR2 is ANQGSEA.

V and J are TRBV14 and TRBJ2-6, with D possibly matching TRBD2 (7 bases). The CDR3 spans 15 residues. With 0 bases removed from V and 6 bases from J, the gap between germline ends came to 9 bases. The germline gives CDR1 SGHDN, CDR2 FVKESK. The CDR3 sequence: CASSQEGGAANVLTF. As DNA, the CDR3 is TGTGCCAGCAGCCAAGAGGGGGGGGCGGCCAACGTCCTGACTTTC.

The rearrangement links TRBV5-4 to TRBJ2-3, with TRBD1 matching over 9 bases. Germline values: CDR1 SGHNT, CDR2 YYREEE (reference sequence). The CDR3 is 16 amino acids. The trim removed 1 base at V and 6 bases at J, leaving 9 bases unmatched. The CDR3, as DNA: TGTGCCAGCAGCTTGCTAGGGGGACAGGGTTCTGATACGCAGTATTTT. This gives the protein CASSLLGGQGSDTQYF.

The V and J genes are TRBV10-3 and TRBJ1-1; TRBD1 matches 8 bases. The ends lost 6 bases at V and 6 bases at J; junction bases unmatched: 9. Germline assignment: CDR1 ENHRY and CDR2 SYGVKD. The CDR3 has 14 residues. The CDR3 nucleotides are TGTGCCATCAGGGGCGGACAGGGTGGGGCTGAAGCTTTCTTT. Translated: CAIRGGQGGAEAFF.

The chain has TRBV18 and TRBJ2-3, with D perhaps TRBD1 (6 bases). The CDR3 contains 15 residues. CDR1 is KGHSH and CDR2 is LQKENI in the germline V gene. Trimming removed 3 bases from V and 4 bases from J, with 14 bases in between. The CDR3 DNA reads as TGTGCCAGCTCACCCAACAGGGACGGGGCAGATACGCAGTATTTT. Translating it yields CASSPNRDGADTQYF.

For the CDR3, the DNA is TGCGCCAGCAGCACGGACAGGGGTAATGAAAAACTGTTTTTT. Its translation: CASSTDRGNEKLFF. V and J are TRBV5-1 and TRBJ1-4, with 9 bases that match TRBD1. Germline V lookup: CDR1 SGHRS, CDR2 YFSETQ. The length of the CDR3 is 14 residues. The J segment lost 4 bases and the V segment lost 4 bases, leaving 2 bases of the junction unmatched.